These 28 T cell receptor beta chains share one sample of origin, sequenced in a study of blood T cell repertoires in COVID-19. Sequencing was performed with immunoSEQ multiplex PCR; in TCRdb, only in-frame clones are kept and a portion is missing. The data hold 110,000 or so clones, with 85% observed a single time. Sequenced input: peripheral blood. These TCRs come from a human donor in a cohort sampled during active COVID-19.

The chain couples TRBV12-3 or TRBV12-4 to TRBJ2-2; D is unclear. The CDR3 has 12 residues. With 11 bases removed from V and 6 bases from J, the gap between germline ends came to 13 bases. The CDR3 DNA reads TGTGCCTACAGTAGGCCTTCCGGGGAGCTGTTTTTT. Its protein product is CAYSRPSGELFF.

This chain links TRBV5-4 with TRBJ2-1; 7 bases map to TRBD2. V shed 4 bases, J shed 6 bases, and the junction held 7 bases outside the gene matches. Looked up from germline, CDR1 is SGHNT and CDR2 is YYREEE (reference sequence). The CDR3 is made up of 14 amino acids. CDR3 DNA: TGTGCCAGCAGCGAAAGACTAGCAGCCAATGAGCAGTTCTTC. This gives the protein CASSERLAANEQFF.

This chain uses TRBV4-1 with TRBJ1-1; no clear D gene. The germline V gene has CDR1 MGHRA and CDR2 YSYEKL. V lost 3 bases and J 4 bases, leaving 9 bases between the germline ends. The CDR3 is 13 amino acids. The CDR3 bases are TGCGCCAGCAGCCACCAGGCGCTCACTGAAGCTTTCTTT. Protein sequence: CASSHQALTEAFF.

The chain employs TRBV5-5 and TRBJ1-6; 9 nucleotides align to TRBD1. V lost 3 bases and J lost 2; bases outside the gene matches: 6. The CDR3 extends over 17 amino acids. Germline CDR1 is SGHKS and CDR2 is YYEKEE (reference sequence). The CDR3 sequence: CASSSGQGRTYNSPLHF. The CDR3 DNA is TGTGCCAGCAGCTCCGGACAGGGGAGGACCTATAATTCACCCCTCCACTTT.

The J gene is TRBJ1-1, the V gene TRBV9, with D perhaps matching TRBD1 (6 bases). The CDR3 sequence is 13 residues long. V dropped 1 base and J dropped 4 bases, with 8 bases sitting between them. Germline-derived CDR1 and CDR2 are SGDLS and YYNGEE. The CDR3 DNA follows: TGTGCCAGCAGCGTAACAGGGAGCACTGAAGCTTTCTTT. Translated, it gives CASSVTGSTEAFF.

This sequence joins TRBV9 and TRBJ2-7; 8 bases fit TRBD2. Looked up from germline, CDR1 is SGDLS and CDR2 is YYNGEE. Losses at the gene ends were 0 bases for V and 6 bases for J; bases not matched to a gene: 5. This CDR3 region has 14 residues. CDR3 loop: CASSVAPTSGEQYF. DNA for the CDR3: TGTGCCAGCAGCGTAGCCCCAACTAGCGGCGAGCAGTACTTC.

J is TRBJ2-7 and V is TRBV6-6; 9 bases are a match to TRBD1. The germline CDR1 and CDR2 sequences are MNHNY and SVGAGI (reference sequence). With V trimmed by 1 base and J by 6 bases, 4 bases remained unmatched. The CDR3 spans 14 residues. The CDR3 is CASSYFPGQGEQYF. As DNA, the CDR3 is TGTGCCAGCAGTTACTTTCCGGGACAGGGCGAGCAGTACTTC.

The J gene is TRBJ1-2, the V gene TRBV7-9, with TRBD1 identical over 9 bases. There are 16 residues in the CDR3. The V gene end was trimmed by 1 base and the J gene end by 0 bases; junction bases not matched to a gene: 3. CDR1 is SEHNR and CDR2 is FQNEAQ in the germline V gene (reference sequence). DNA of the CDR3: TGTGCCAGCAGCTTAGGTGGACAGGGGACTAACTATGGCTACACCTTC. Translating gives CASSLGGQGTNYGYTF.

The gene calls are TRBV9 and TRBJ2-7; TRBD1 matches at 7 bases. The CDR3 runs 14 residues. The V segment lost 4 bases and the J segment 2 bases; nucleotides outside the gene matches: 6. Germline CDR1 and CDR2: SGDLS and YYNGEE. The CDR3 DNA follows: TGTGCCAGCAGCCTGGGACAGTTTCCCTACGAGCAGTACTTC. This sequence encodes CASSLGQFPYEQYF.

The J gene is TRBJ1-1, the V gene TRBV18; tentative D call: TRBD1 (5 bases). The V gene lost 6 bases and the J gene lost 2 bases, with 10 bases spanning the gap. From germline, CDR1 is KGHSH and CDR2 LQKENI. The CDR3 extends over 13 amino acids. The CDR3 here is CASSRDGNTEAFF. CDR3 DNA: TGTGCCAGCTCGCGGGACGGCAACACTGAAGCTTTCTTT.

This rearrangement joins TRBV7-2 to TRBJ2-4; 12 positions agree with TRBD1. The germline CDR1 and CDR2 sequences are SGHTA and FQGNSA. The V gene end was trimmed by 0 bases and the J gene end by 9 bases; junction bases not matched to a gene: 3. This CDR3 spans 15 amino acids. CDR3: CASSLAGTGGLIQYF. CDR3 DNA sequence: TGTGCCAGCAGCTTAGCCGGGACAGGGGGCCTCATTCAGTACTTC.

V is TRBV5-1 and J is TRBJ2-3, with 10 bases aligning to TRBD1. Trimming took 2 bases from V and 4 from J; bases not matched to a gene: 16. Germline CDR1 SGHRS, CDR2 YFSETQ. The CDR3 spans 19 residues. CDR3 sequence: CASSFLLSQGTGVADTQYF. The DNA of the CDR3 is TGCGCCAGCAGCTTTCTACTCTCCCAAGGGACAGGGGTGGCAGATACGCAGTATTTT.

V usage is TRBV7-2 and J usage is TRBJ2-1; 8 nucleotides align to TRBD2. Germline V gene sequence: CDR1 SGHTA, CDR2 FQGNSA. The trim removed 5 bases at V and 13 bases at J, leaving 10 bases unmatched. The CDR3 has 13 amino acids. The CDR3 nucleotides read TGTGCCAGCAGCCCCGCCGGGACTAGAGTCCAGTTCTTC. Its protein product is CASSPAGTRVQFF.

This clone was observed once. The chain uses TRBV21-1 and TRBJ2-1; the table calls TRBD2, which could not be checked here. TRBV21-1 is assigned pseudogene status. The CDR3 is 16 residues long. The CDR3 sequence: CASSKGAGDKYNEQFF. The DNA for the CDR3 is TGTGCCAGCAGCAAAGGTGCGGGCGACAAGTACAATGAGCAGTTCTTC.

The chain is built from TRBV7-9 and TRBJ2-3; 9 bases are a match to TRBD2. Germline CDR1 reads SEHNR; CDR2 reads FQNEAQ (reference sequence). V was clipped by 8 bases and J by 1 base; unmatched bases: 10. This CDR3 contains 16 residues. DNA for the CDR3: TGTGCCAGCTGCACGGCTAGCGGGGCCGGCACAGATACGCAGTATTTT. The encoded protein is CASCTASGAGTDTQYF.

The chain is built from TRBV6-4 and TRBJ2-3, with D perhaps matching TRBD2 (6 bases). Germline V gene sequence: CDR1 MRHNA, CDR2 SNTAGT. The CDR3 covers 14 residues. Trimming removed 2 bases at V and 4 bases at J, with 10 bases between. CDR3 protein: CASSDGIAADTQYF. DNA of the CDR3: TGTGCCAGCAGTGACGGAATAGCGGCAGATACGCAGTATTTT.

The gene calls are TRBV18 and TRBJ2-7; perhaps TRBD2 as D (6 bases). The V end lost 1 base, the J end lost 4 bases, and 11 bases lay between the germline ends. CDR1 KGHSH and CDR2 LQKENI come from the germline V gene. CDR3 length: 14 amino acids. This CDR3 reads CASSPLAGQYEQYF. In DNA form, the CDR3 reads TGTGCCAGCTCACCACTTGCGGGGCAATACGAGCAGTACTTC.

V and J are TRBV5-1 and TRBJ1-2, with TRBD1 as a possible D gene (6 bases). The CDR3 extends over 15 amino acids. The germline V gene encodes CDR1 SGHRS and CDR2 YFSETQ. Trimming pared 4 bases from V and 3 bases from J, leaving 16 bases between. Here the CDR3 DNA reads TGCGCCAGCAGCCCGGACAGTCTTGGGGACTATGGCTACACCTTC. This codes for CASSPDSLGDYGYTF.

The rearrangement links TRBV10-1 to TRBJ2-2; perhaps TRBD1 as D (6 bases). CDR1 and CDR2 (germline): WNHNN, SYGVQD (reference sequence). The CDR3 consists of 13 residues. Trimming shortened V by 3 bases and J by 8 bases, and 10 bases separated the two germline ends. This chain's CDR3 is CASSEQGAGELFF. CDR3 nucleotides: TGCGCCAGCAGTGAACAGGGTGCAGGGGAGCTGTTTTTT.

This chain links TRBV6-5 with TRBJ1-1; 7 nucleotides line up with TRBD1. CDR3 size: 13 residues. With V trimmed by 5 bases and J by 11 bases, 11 bases remained unmatched. Germline CDR1 reads MNHEY; CDR2 reads SVGAGI. CDR3 in DNA: TGTGCCAGCAGTCTGGACAGCAAGGGGGCGGCTTTCTTT. Translation gives CASSLDSKGAAFF.

V usage is TRBV1 and J usage is TRBJ1-2; the table's D gene call, TRBD1, was not cross checked with the DNA. TRBV1 is a documented pseudogene. The length of the CDR3 is 16 residues. CDR3 sequence (DNA): TGCACCAGCAGCCAAGAGCGGACAGAATATCCCTATGGCTACACCTTC. Translation: CTSSQERTEYPYGYTF.

This rearrangement joins TRBV7-2 to TRBJ1-5, with 7 nucleotides matching TRBD1. The CDR3 has 15 amino acids. Germline loops: CDR1 SGHTA, CDR2 FQGNSA. V gave up 0 bases and J gave up 7 bases; unmatched junction bases: 6. The CDR3 is CASSLAQGGGQPQHF. The DNA of the CDR3 is TGTGCCAGCAGCTTAGCGCAGGGGGGTGGGCAGCCCCAGCATTTT. Using reference TRBV7-2 and TRBJ1-5 for the parts outside the CDR3, the full variable domain is GAGVSQSPSNKVTEKGKDVELRCDPISGHTALYWYRQSLGQGLEFLIYFQGNSAPDKSGLPSDRFSAERTGGSVSTLTIQRTQQEDSAVYLCASSLAQGGGQPQHFGDGTRLSIL.

The chain couples TRBV7-2 to TRBJ2-3; TRBD2 agrees at 12 bases. J gave up 4 bases and V 5 bases, and 7 bases lay outside the gene matches. The germline CDR1 and CDR2 sequences are SGHTA and FQGNSA. This CDR3 is built from 16 residues. In DNA form, the CDR3 reads TGTGCCAGCAGCCTAGGACTAGCGGGGAAATCAGATACGCAGTATTTT. Protein product: CASSLGLAGKSDTQYF.

This clone was picked up one time. The rearrangement links TRBV19 to TRBJ2-4, with 7 nucleotides matching TRBD1. Germline loops: CDR1 LNHDA, CDR2 SQIVND (reference sequence). Germline trimming cut 5 bases from V and 9 bases from J; bases unmatched to any gene: 10. The CDR3 is 14 residues long. The CDR3, as DNA: TGTGCCAGTAGTCCGCAAACAGGGGTGGTCATTCAGTACTTC. Translation gives CASSPQTGVVIQYF.

The V call is TRBV6-1, the J call TRBJ1-1, with TRBD1 as a possible D gene (5 bases). This CDR3 region has 14 residues. V dropped 2 bases and J dropped 3 bases, with 10 bases sitting between them. The germline CDR1 and CDR2 sequences are MNHNS and SASEGT. CDR3 amino acids: CASSETGPDTEAFF. The CDR3 DNA sequence: TGTGCCAGCAGTGAAACAGGTCCCGACACTGAAGCTTTCTTT.

The chain joins TRBV4-3 to TRBJ1-2; D gene uncertain. The CDR3 is 13 amino acids. Trimming removed 1 base from V and 4 bases from J, with 7 bases in between. Germline CDR1 reads LGHNA; CDR2 reads YSLEER. The CDR3 region has the DNA TGCGCCAGCAGCCAAGCCTTTTTCTATGGCTACACCTTC. Its protein product is CASSQAFFYGYTF.

This chain uses TRBV7-2 with TRBJ2-1; a weak D match, TRBD2 (5 bases). The length of the CDR3 is 15 residues. Germline CDR1 is SGHTA and CDR2 is FQGNSA. V was cut by 5 bases and J by 5 bases, with 16 bases left in between. The CDR3 sequence: CASSHGLRNNNEQFF. The DNA of the CDR3 is TGTGCCAGCAGCCACGGACTTCGAAACAACAATGAGCAGTTCTTC.

The V call is TRBV7-9, the J call TRBJ1-1; the match to TRBD1 covers 11 bases. The CDR3 contains 15 residues. CDR1 is SEHNR, CDR2 FQNEAQ, per germline (reference sequence). The ends lost 5 bases at V and 3 bases at J; junction bases unmatched: 5. The CDR3 sequence is CASSPGQGVHTEAFF. The CDR3 DNA reads TGTGCCAGCAGCCCGGGACAGGGGGTCCACACTGAAGCTTTCTTT.